This entry lists 8 T cell receptor beta chains sequenced from one sample in a study of cytomegalovirus exposure and HLA in healthy donors. Using immunoSEQ multiplex PCR, the repertoire was profiled, and TCRdb retains in-frame clones only, with some absent. The sample lists some 140,000 clones; around 88% were seen once. The material sequenced was PBMCs. Every receptor here comes from a man aged 18 to 29 in good health and CMV-seropositive.

J is TRBJ1-6 and V is TRBV6-1; tentative D call: TRBD1 (5 bases). Germline V lookup: CDR1 MNHNS, CDR2 SASEGT. The germline V and J ends were trimmed by 0 bases and 10 bases, with 13 bases remaining between them. The CDR3 totals 15 residues. CDR3 nucleotides: TGTGCCAGCAGTGAAGCAAAGGGACTGTTGTCACCCCTCCACTTT. Protein sequence: CASSEAKGLLSPLHF.

CDR3 nucleotide sequence: TGTGCCAGCAGTTTATTCGGAACAGGGGGCAATCAGCCCCAGCATTTT. It codes for CASSLFGTGGNQPQHF. The V and J genes are TRBV27 and TRBJ1-5; 7 bases fit TRBD1. This CDR3 contains 16 residues. Unmatched junction bases numbered 5, after V lost 1 base and J lost 2 bases. CDR1 MNHEY and CDR2 SMNVEV come from the germline V gene (reference sequence).

The chain couples TRBV7-9 to TRBJ1-2, with TRBD1 matching 8 bases. In germline, CDR1 is SEHNR, CDR2 FQNEAQ (reference sequence). With 4 bases clipped from V and 8 bases from J, the junction kept 6 bases outside the gene matches. The CDR3 sequence is 13 residues long. The DNA of the CDR3 is TGTGCCAGCAGCTCAGGGGGCAAGGGAGGCTACACCTTC. Its protein is CASSSGGKGGYTF.

V usage is TRBV5-8 and J usage is TRBJ1-5; D gene unclear. Per the germline V gene, CDR1 is SGHTS and CDR2 is YDEGEE. V lost 1 base, J lost 0 bases, and 8 bases lay in between. This CDR3 is built from 15 residues. Here the CDR3 reads CASSLSEGSNQPQHF. The DNA of the CDR3 is TGTGCCAGCAGCTTGTCTGAGGGTAGCAATCAGCCCCAGCATTTT.

This chain links TRBV5-1 with TRBJ2-3; 7 nucleotides align to TRBD1. CDR3 size: 15 residues. Germline assignment: CDR1 SGHRS and CDR2 YFSETQ. The V and J ends lost 5 bases and 0 bases, in that order; junction bases with no gene match: 6. The CDR3 protein is CASRLGQISTDTQYF. DNA for the CDR3: TGCGCCAGCAGGCTGGGACAGATAAGCACAGATACGCAGTATTTT.

The chain carries TRBV5-1 and TRBJ2-3; 9 bases are a match to TRBD1. Germline trimming cut 7 bases from V and 2 bases from J; bases unmatched to any gene: 5. Germline V CDR1 and CDR2: SGHRS, YFSETQ. The CDR3 totals 14 residues. The CDR3 region is CASGTGKYTDTQYF. CDR3 nucleotides: TGCGCCAGCGGGACAGGGAAATACACAGATACGCAGTATTTT.

The rearrangement uses TRBV6-1 and TRBJ2-7; possible D gene TRBD2, 5 bases. V lost 5 bases to trimming and J lost 3 bases, with 8 bases between them. The CDR3 consists of 12 residues. The germline V gene has CDR1 MNHNS and CDR2 SASEGT. The CDR3 nucleotides read TGTGCCAGCAGTTGGAGCGGCTACGAGCAGTACTTC. As protein: CASSWSGYEQYF.

The rearrangement links TRBV7-6 to TRBJ2-7, with 7 bases lining up with TRBD2. The CDR3 is 17 amino acids. Germline trimming cut 7 bases from V and 7 bases from J; bases unmatched to any gene: 22. CDR1 and CDR2 (germline): SGHVS, FNYEAQ. The CDR3 DNA is TGTGCCAGCACCCTAGGGGAGGGGCAGGGTAGGTTGTATGAGCAGTACTTC. Translated, it gives CASTLGEGQGRLYEQYF.